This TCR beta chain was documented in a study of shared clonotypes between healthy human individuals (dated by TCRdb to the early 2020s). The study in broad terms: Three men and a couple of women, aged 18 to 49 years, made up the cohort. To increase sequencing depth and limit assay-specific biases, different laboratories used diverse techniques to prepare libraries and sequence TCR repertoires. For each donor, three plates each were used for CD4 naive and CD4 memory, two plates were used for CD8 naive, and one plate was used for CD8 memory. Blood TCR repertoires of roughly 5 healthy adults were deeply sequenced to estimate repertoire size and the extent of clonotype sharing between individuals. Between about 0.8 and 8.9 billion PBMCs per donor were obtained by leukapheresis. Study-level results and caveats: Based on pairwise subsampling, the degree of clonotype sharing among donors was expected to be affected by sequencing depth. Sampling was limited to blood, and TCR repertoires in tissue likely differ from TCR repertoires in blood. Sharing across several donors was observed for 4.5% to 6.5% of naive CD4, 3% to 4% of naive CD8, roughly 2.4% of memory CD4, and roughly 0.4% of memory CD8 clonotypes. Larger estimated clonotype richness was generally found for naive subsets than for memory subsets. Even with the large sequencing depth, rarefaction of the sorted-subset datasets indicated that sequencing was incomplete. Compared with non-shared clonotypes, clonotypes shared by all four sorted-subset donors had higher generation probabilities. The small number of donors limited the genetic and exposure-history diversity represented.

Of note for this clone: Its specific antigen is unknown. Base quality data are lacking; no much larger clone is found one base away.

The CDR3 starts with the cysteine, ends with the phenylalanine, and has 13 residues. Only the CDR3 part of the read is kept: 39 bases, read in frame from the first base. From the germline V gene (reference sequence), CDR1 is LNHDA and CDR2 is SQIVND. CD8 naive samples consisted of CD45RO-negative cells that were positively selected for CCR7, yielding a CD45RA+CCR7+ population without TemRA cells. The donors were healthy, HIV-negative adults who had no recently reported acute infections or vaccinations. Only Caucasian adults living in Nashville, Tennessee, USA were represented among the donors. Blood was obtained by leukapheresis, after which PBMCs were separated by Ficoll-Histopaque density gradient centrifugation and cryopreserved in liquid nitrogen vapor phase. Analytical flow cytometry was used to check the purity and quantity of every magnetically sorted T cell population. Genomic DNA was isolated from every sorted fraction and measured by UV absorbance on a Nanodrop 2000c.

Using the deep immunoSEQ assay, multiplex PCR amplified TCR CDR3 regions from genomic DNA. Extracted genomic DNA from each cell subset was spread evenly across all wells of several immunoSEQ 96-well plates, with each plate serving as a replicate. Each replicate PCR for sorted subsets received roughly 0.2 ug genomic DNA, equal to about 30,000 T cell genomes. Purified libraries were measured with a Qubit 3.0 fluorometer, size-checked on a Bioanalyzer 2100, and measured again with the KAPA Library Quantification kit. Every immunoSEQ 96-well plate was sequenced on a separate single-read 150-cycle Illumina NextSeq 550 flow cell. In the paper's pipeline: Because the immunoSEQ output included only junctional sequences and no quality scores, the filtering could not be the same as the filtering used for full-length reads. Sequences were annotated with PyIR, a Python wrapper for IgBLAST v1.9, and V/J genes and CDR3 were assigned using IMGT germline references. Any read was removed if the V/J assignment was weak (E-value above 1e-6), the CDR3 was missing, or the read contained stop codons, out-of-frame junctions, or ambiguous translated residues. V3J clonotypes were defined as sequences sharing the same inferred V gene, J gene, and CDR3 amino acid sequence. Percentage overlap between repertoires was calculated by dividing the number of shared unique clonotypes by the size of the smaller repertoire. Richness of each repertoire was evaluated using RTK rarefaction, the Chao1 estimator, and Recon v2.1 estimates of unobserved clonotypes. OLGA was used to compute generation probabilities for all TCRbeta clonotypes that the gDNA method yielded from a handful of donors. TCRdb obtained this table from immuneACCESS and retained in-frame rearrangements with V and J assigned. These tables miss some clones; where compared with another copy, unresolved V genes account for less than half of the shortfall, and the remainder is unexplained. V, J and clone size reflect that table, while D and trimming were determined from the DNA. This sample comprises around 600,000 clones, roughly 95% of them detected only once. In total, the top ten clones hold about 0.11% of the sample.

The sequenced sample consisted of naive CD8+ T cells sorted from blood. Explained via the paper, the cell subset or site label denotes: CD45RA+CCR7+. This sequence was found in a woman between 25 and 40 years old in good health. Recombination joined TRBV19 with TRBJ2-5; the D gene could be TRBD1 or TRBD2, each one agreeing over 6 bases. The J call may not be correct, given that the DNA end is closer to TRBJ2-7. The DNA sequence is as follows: TGTGCCAGTAGTAACCCGGGGGCCTCCGAGCAGTACTTC. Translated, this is CASSNPGASEQYF.